The clone carrying this T cell receptor beta chain was detected ten times or more. Its antigen is not identified. Healthy Caucasian individuals made up all the donors. The record originates from a study of identical twins. A universal primer site was added by template switching, and unique molecular identifiers were carried by the cDNA. TCRdb re-derived calls from the 5' RACE reads in MiXCR, one entry per CDR3 protein. The sample holds around 670,000 distinct CDR3 sequences, less than 7% seen once. Study outcomes and limitations: For zero-insertion analyses, partial confounding could come from invariant MAIT and iNKT cells. High-abundance cord blood beta clonotypes had fewer insertions; memory repertoires showed none.

V lost 7 bases, J lost 7 bases, and 25 bases stayed unmatched. This CDR3 comprises 18 residues. In germline, CDR1 is SGHAT, CDR2 FQNNGV. The J gene is TRBJ2-7, the V gene TRBV11-2, with 7 bases fitting TRBD1. The clonotype comes from a man between 18 and 29 years old in good health. The specimen was naive T cells sorted from blood. CDR3 DNA: TGTGCCAGCACCCCTCGATATGAGGGGGACAGCCGCCCCTGGGAGCAGTACTTC. This codes for CASTPRYEGDSRPWEQYF.